Shown below are 12 T cell receptor beta chains from a single sample sequenced in a study of T cell changes during pregnancy in multiple sclerosis. TCRdb's copy holds only in-frame clones and misses some; the assay was immunoSEQ multiplex PCR. The repertoire includes about 48,000 clones, about nine tenths of them detected once, and less than 0.6% sits in the top ten. The specimen comprised CD4+ T cells from peripheral blood mononuclear cells, sampled in the third trimester of pregnancy. These receptors were obtained from a female donor with multiple sclerosis, enrolled in a pregnancy study.

This clone was counted once. This chain joins TRBV6-6 and TRBJ2-1, with TRBD1 matching over 7 bases. Germline CDR1 is MNHNY and CDR2 is SVGAGI (reference sequence). Losses at the gene ends were 1 base for V and 7 bases for J; bases not matched to a gene: 7. CDR3 length: 15 amino acids. The DNA for the CDR3 is TGTGCCAGCAGTTACTGGGCGGCAGGGGGTAATGAGCAGTTCTTC. Translated, it gives CASSYWAAGGNEQFF.

V and J are TRBV27 and TRBJ2-3; 8 bases fit TRBD2. The CDR3 consists of 13 residues. Germline trimming cut 6 bases from V and 4 bases from J; bases unmatched to any gene: 3. From germline, CDR1 is MNHEY and CDR2 SMNVEV (reference sequence). CDR3 DNA: TGTGCCAGCAGCGGGGGGGTGCCAGATACGCAGTATTTT. This gives the protein CASSGGVPDTQYF.

This clone has just a few counts. V and J are TRBV7-8 and TRBJ1-2, with D uncertain. There are 14 residues in the CDR3. Germline CDR1 and CDR2: SGHVS and FQNEAQ. Between the trimmed V and J ends, which lost 0 bases and 4 bases, there was a span of 9 bases. The CDR3: CASSLASVTYGYTF. The CDR3 DNA is TGTGCCAGCAGCTTAGCCTCGGTCACCTATGGCTACACCTTC.

V usage is TRBV7-3 and J usage is TRBJ1-6, with a weak D call TRBD1 (5 bases). V was cut by 5 bases and J by 9 bases, with 17 bases left in between. The CDR3 contains 15 residues. Germline V CDR1 and CDR2: SGHTA, FQGTGA. CDR3 sequence reads: CASSLNTGPSSPLHF. As DNA, the CDR3 is TGTGCCAGCAGCCTTAATACAGGCCCCAGTTCACCCCTCCACTTT.

The gene calls are TRBV7-9 and TRBJ2-7; 10 nucleotides line up with TRBD1. The CDR3 contains 15 residues. Per germline, CDR1 SEHNR and CDR2 FQNEAQ (reference sequence). The V gene end was trimmed by 7 bases and the J gene end by 5 bases; junction bases not matched to a gene: 11. The CDR3: CASTLSRDRGHEQYF. The DNA of the CDR3 is TGTGCCAGCACCCTGTCCCGGGACAGGGGTCACGAGCAGTACTTC.

The V call is TRBV5-4, the J call TRBJ2-7; 7 bases are shared with TRBD1. With 3 bases clipped from V and 2 bases from J, the junction kept 5 bases outside the gene matches. Germline CDR1 SGHNT, CDR2 YYREEE (reference sequence). CDR3 length: 14 residues. CDR3 DNA sequence: TGTGCCAGCAGCTCTCCCGGACAGGCCTACGAGCAGTACTTC. Protein: CASSSPGQAYEQYF.

V usage is TRBV2 and J usage is TRBJ2-1, with 10 bases fitting TRBD2. CDR3 size: 18 residues. Germline V gives CDR1 SNHLY, CDR2 FYNNEI. With 8 bases clipped from V and 9 bases from J, the junction kept 22 bases outside the gene matches. This CDR3 is CASLQGLAGATTGSEQFF. The CDR3, as DNA: TGTGCCAGCCTACAGGGGCTAGCGGGGGCAACCACGGGTAGTGAGCAGTTCTTC.

The V call is TRBV6-5, the J call TRBJ1-1, with 7 nucleotides matching TRBD1. This CDR3 contains 15 residues. The trim removed 4 bases at V and 0 bases at J, leaving 5 bases unmatched. CDR1 MNHEY and CDR2 SVGAGI come from the germline V gene. The CDR3 DNA follows: TGTGCCAGCAGTTGGGGACAGAGTATGAACACTGAAGCTTTCTTT. Protein: CASSWGQSMNTEAFF.

The chain has TRBV2 and TRBJ2-5; D remains unclear. CDR1 SNHLY and CDR2 FYNNEI come from the germline V gene. Between the trimmed V and J ends, which lost 8 bases and 0 bases, there was a span of 16 bases. This CDR3 spans 15 amino acids. CDR3 sequence: CASWSRQTYQETQYF. CDR3 in DNA: TGTGCCAGCTGGAGCCGGCAGACGTACCAAGAGACCCAGTACTTC.

This sequence joins TRBV19 and TRBJ2-3, with a weak D call TRBD1 (5 bases). Trimming removed 3 bases from V and 2 bases from J, with 9 bases in between. The germline CDR1 and CDR2 sequences are LNHDA and SQIVND (reference sequence). CDR3 length: 14 residues. CDR3 nucleotide sequence: TGTGCCAGTAGTATGTTCAGGGACACAGATACGCAGTATTTT. Amino acids: CASSMFRDTDTQYF. Filled out from reference TRBV19 and TRBJ2-3, the complete variable domain reads DGGITQSPKYLFRKEGQNVTLSCEQNLNHDAMYWYRQDPGQGLRLIYYSQIVNDFQKGDIAEGYSVSREKKESFPLTVTSAQKNPTAFYLCASSMFRDTDTQYFGPGTRLTVL.

This chain connects TRBV6-1 to TRBJ2-7; D possibly corresponds to TRBD2 (7 bases). Germline loops: CDR1 MNHNS, CDR2 SASEGT. V gave up 1 base and J gave up 0 bases, with 13 bases separating them. This CDR3 has 16 residues. The CDR3 reads CASSEGGGPSSYEQYF. The CDR3 bases are TGTGCCAGCAGTGAAGGGGGGGGGCCCAGCTCCTACGAGCAGTACTTC.

The chain joins TRBV4-2 to TRBJ2-5, with D maybe TRBD2 (5 bases). Germline CDR1 reads LGHNA; CDR2 reads YNFKEQ. CDR3 length equals 14 residues. The V and J ends lost 0 bases and 5 bases respectively, with 10 bases between them. The CDR3 region has the DNA TGTGCCAGCAGCCAAGATCTACTAGGGGAGACCCAGTACTTC. Its translation: CASSQDLLGETQYF.